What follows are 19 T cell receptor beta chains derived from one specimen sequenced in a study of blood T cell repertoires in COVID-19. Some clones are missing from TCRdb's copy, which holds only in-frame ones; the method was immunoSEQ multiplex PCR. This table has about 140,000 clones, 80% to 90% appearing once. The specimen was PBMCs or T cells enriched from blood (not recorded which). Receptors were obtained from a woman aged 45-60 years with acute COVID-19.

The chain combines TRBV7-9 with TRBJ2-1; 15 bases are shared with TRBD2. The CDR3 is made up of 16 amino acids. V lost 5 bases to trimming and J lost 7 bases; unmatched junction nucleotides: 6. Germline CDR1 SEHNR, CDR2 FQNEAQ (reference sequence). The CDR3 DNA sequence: TGTGCCAGCAGCGGAGGGACTAGCGGGAGGCGGAATGAGCAGTTCTTC. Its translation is CASSGGTSGRRNEQFF.

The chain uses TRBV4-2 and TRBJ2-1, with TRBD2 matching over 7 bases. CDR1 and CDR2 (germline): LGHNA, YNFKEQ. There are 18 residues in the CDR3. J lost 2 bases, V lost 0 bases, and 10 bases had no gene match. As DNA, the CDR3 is TGTGCCAGCAGCCAAGATATAGGGCTAGCGGACACCTACAATGAGCAGTTCTTC. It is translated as CASSQDIGLADTYNEQFF.

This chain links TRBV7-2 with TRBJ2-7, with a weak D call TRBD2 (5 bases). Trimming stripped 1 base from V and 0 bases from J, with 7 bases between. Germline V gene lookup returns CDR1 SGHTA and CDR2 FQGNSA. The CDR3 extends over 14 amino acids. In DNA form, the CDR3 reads TGTGCCAGCAGCTTAGGAGGGATCTCCTACGAGCAGTACTTC. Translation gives CASSLGGISYEQYF.

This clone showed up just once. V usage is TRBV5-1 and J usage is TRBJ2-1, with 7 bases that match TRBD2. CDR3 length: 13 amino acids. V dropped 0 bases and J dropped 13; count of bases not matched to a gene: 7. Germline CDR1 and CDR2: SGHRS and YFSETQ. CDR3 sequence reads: CASSLASGLIQFF. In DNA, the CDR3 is TGCGCCAGCAGCTTGGCTAGCGGTCTCATACAGTTCTTC.

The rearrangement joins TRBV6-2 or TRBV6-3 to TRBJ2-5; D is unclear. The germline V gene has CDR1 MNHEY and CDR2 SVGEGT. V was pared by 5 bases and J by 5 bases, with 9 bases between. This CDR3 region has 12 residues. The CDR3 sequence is CASSNIPETQYF. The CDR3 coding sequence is TGTGCCAGCAGTAATATTCCGGAGACCCAGTACTTC.

This CDR3 is CASNPGHRDTGELFF. The DNA of the CDR3 is TGTGCCAGCAACCCGGGACACAGGGACACCGGGGAGCTGTTTTTT. This chain joins TRBV5-5 and TRBJ2-2, with TRBD1 as a possible D gene (6 bases). V was shortened by 6 bases and J by 3 bases, with 15 bases between the two germline ends. The V gene's germline CDR1 is SGHKS and CDR2 YYEKEE (reference sequence). The CDR3 has 15 amino acids.

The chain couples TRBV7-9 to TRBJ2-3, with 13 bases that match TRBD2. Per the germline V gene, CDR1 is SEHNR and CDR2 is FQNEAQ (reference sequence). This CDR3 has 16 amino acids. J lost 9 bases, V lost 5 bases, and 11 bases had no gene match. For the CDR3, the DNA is TGTGCCAGCAGCGAGGGGACTAGCGGGAACTTGTGGACGCAGTATTTT. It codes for CASSEGTSGNLWTQYF.

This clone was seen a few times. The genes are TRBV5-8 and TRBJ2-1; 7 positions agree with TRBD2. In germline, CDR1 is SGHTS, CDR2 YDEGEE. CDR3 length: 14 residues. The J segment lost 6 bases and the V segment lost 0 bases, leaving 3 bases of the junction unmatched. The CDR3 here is CASSLGTRGNEQFF. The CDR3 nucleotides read TGTGCCAGCAGCTTGGGGACTAGGGGCAATGAGCAGTTCTTC. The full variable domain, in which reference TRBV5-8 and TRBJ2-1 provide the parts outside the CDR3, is EAGVTQSPTHLIKTRGQQATLRCSPISGHTSVYWYQQALGLGLQFLLWYDEGEERNRGNFPPRFSGRQFPNYSSELNVNALELEDSALYLCASSLGTRGNEQFFGPGTRLTVL.

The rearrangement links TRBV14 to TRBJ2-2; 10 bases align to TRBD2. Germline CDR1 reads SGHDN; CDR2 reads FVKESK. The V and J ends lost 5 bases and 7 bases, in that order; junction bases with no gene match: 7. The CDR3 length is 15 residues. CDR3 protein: CASSKSGRESGELFF. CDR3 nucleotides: TGTGCCAGCAGCAAGAGCGGGAGGGAAAGCGGGGAGCTGTTTTTT.

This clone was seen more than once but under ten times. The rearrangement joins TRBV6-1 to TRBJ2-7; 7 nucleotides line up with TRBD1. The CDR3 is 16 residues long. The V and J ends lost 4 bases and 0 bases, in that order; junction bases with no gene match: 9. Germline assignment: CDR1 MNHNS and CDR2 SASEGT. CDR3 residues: CASSVEQGTASYEQYF. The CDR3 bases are TGTGCCAGCAGTGTCGAGCAGGGGACAGCCTCCTACGAGCAGTACTTC.

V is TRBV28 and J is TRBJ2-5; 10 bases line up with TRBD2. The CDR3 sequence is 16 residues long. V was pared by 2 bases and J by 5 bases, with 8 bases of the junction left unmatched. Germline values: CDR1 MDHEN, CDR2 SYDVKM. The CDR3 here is CASSLTSGTILETQYF. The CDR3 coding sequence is TGTGCCAGCAGTTTAACTAGCGGGACGATCTTGGAGACCCAGTACTTC.

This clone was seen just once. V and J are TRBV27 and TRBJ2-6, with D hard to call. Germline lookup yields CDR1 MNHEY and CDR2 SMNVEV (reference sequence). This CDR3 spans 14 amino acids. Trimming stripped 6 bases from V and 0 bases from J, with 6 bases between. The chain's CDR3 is CASSGDSGANVLTF. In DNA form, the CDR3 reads TGTGCCAGCAGCGGAGACTCTGGGGCCAACGTCCTGACTTTC.

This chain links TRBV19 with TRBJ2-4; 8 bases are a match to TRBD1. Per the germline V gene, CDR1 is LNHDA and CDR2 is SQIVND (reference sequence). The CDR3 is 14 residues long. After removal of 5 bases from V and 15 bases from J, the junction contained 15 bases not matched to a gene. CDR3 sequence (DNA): TGTGCCAGTAGTCTAGGGACAGGCGGGGTTCCGTGGTACTTC. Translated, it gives CASSLGTGGVPWYF. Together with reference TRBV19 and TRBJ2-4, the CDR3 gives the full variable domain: DGGITQSPKYLFRKEGQNVTLSCEQNLNHDAMYWYRQDPGQGLRLIYYSQIVNDFQKGDIAEGYSVSREKKESFPLTVTSAQKNPTAFYLCASSLGTGGVPWYFGAGTRLSVL.

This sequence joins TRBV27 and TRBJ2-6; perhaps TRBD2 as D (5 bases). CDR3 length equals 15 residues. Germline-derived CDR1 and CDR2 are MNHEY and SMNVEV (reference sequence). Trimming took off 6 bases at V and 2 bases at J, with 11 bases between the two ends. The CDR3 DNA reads TGTGCCAGCAGCGCTGGGAGCGCTGGGGCCAACGTCCTGACTTTC. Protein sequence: CASSAGSAGANVLTF.

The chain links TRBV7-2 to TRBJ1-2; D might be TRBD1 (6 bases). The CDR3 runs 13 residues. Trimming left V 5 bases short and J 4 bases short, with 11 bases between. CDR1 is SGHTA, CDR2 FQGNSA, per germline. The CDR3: CASSEGGGYGYTF. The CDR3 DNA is TGTGCCAGCAGCGAGGGGGGGGGCTATGGCTACACCTTC.

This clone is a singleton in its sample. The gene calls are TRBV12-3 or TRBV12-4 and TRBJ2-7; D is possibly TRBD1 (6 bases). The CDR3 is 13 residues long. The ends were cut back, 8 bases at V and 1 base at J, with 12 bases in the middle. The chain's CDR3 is CASGRGFSYEQYF. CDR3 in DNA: TGTGCCAGCGGAAGGGGGTTTTCCTACGAGCAGTACTTC.

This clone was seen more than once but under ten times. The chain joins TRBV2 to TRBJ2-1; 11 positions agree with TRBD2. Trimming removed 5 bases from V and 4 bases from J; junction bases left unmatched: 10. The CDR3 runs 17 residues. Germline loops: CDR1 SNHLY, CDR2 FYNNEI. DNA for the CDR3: TGTGCCAGCAGTAGGGGGACTAGCGGAGACGTTTACAATGAGCAGTTCTTC. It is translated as CASSRGTSGDVYNEQFF.

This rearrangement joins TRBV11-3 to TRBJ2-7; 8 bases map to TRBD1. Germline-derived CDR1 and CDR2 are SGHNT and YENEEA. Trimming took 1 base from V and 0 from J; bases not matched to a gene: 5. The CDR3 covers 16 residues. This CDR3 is CASSLVRTGNSYEQYF. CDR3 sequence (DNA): TGTGCCAGCAGCTTAGTCCGGACAGGGAACTCCTACGAGCAGTACTTC.

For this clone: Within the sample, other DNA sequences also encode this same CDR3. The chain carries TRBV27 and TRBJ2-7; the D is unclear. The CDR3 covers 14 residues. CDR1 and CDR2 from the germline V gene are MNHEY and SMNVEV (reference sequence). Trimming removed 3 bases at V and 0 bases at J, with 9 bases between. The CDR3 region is CASSFGTGSYEQYF. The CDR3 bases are TGTGCCAGCAGTTTCGGTACGGGCTCCTACGAGCAGTACTTC.